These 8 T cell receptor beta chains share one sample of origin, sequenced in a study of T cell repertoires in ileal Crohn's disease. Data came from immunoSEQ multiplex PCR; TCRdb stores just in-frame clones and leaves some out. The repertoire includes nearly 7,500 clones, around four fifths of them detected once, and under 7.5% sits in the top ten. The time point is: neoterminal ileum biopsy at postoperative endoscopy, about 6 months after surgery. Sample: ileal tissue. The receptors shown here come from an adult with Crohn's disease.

CDR3 residues: CAWSIKGSNTIYF. CDR3 nucleotides: TGTGCCTGGAGTATTAAAGGGAGCAACACCATATATTTT. The rearrangement uses TRBV30 and TRBJ1-3; D unresolved. This CDR3 has 13 residues. Germline CDR1 is GTSNPN and CDR2 is SVGIG (reference sequence). Trimming took off 2 bases at V and 7 bases at J, with 12 bases between the two ends. The variable domain in full, with the rest retrieved from reference TRBV30 and TRBJ1-3, is SQTIHQWPATLVQPVGSPLSLECTVEGTSNPNLYWYRQAAGRGLQLLFYSVGIGQISSEVPQNLSASRPQDRQFILSSKKLLLSDSGFYLCAWSIKGSNTIYFGEGSWLTVV.

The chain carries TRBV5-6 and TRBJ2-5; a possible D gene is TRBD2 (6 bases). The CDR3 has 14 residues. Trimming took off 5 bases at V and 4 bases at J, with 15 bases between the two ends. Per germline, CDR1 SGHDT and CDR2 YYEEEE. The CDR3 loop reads CASRTGEVGETQYF. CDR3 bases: TGTGCCAGCAGGACCGGGGAGGTGGGAGAGACCCAGTACTTC.

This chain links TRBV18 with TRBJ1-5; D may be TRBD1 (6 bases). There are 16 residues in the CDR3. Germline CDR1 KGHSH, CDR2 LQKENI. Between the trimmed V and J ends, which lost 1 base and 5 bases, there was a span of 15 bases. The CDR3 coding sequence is TGTGCCAGCTCACCACAAACAGGGAGTCGGGATCAGCCCCAGCATTTT. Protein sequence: CASSPQTGSRDQPQHF.

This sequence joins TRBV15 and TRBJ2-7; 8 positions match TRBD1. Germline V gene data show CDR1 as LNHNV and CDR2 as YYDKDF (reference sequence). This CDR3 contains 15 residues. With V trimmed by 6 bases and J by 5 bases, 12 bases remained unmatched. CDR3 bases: TGTGCCACCAGGGACTCCCTAACAGGGGGTGACGAGCAGTACTTC. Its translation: CATRDSLTGGDEQYF. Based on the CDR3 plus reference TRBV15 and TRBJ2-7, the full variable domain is DAMVIQNPRYQVTQFGKPVTLSCSQTLNHNVMYWYQQKSSQAPKLLFHYYDKDFNNEADTPDNFQSRRPNTSFCFLDIRSPGLGDTAMYLCATRDSLTGGDEQYFGPGTRLTVT.

The CDR3 is CASSYSSGGPDEQYF. DNA for the CDR3: TGTGCCAGCAGTTACTCTAGCGGGGGGCCGGACGAGCAGTACTTC. This rearrangement joins TRBV6-5 to TRBJ2-7; 10 nucleotides agree with TRBD2. After removal of 0 bases from V and 5 bases from J, the junction contained 4 bases not matched to a gene. Germline V lookup: CDR1 MNHEY, CDR2 SVGAGI. The CDR3 spans 15 residues.

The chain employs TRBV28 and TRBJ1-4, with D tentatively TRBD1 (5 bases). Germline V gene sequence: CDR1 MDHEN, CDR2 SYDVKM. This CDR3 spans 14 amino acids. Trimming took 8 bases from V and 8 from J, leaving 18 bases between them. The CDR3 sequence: CASQEAEGYEKLFF. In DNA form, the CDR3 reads TGTGCCAGCCAGGAGGCGGAGGGGTACGAAAAACTGTTTTTT.

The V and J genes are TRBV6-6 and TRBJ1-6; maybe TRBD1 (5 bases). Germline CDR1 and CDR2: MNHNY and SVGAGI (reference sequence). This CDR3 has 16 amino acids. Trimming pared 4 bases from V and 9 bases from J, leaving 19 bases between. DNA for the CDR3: TGTGCCAGCAGTTTCGACAGACGAAATACGGGTTCACCCCTCCACTTT. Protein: CASSFDRRNTGSPLHF.

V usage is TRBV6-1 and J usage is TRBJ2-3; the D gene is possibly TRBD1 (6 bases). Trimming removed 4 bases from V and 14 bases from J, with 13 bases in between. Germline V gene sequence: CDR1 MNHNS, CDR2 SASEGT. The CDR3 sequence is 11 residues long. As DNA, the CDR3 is TGTGCCAGCAGTGGCACGGGACAAGCGTATTTT. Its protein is CASSGTGQAYF.